The clone carrying this T cell receptor (beta chain) came up once. Its antigen is currently unknown. The method was immunoSEQ multiplex PCR; TCRdb's version includes in-frame clones alone and lacks a portion of them. The profile shows about 46,000 clones, approximately 73% of them singletons. Relapse was seen in all patients after autologous stem cell transplantation, and brentuximab vedotin exposure was variable. Classifying best responses yielded complete response, partial response or progressive disease. The CDR3 sequence is 16 residues long. V trimming: 1 base; J trimming: 7 bases; junction bases outside the gene matches: 11. Per germline, CDR1 SEHNR and CDR2 FQNEAQ (reference sequence). This entry comes from a study of PD-1 blockade in classical Hodgkin lymphoma. Study-wide background: It was nivolumab at 3 mg/kg, given intravenously every 2 weeks, that patients received.

Study outcomes and limitations: Reported baseline diversity: healthy donors highest, relapsed/refractory patients lowest.

The sequence derives from a human donor with classical Hodgkin lymphoma. The V gene is TRBV7-9, the J gene TRBJ1-2, with TRBD1 matching 8 bases. The sample here was peripheral blood mononuclear cells (PBMCs), taken at baseline. CDR3 DNA: TGTGCCAGCAGCTTAGGGGCAGGACAGGGTGGCGGTGGCTACACCTTC. This gives the protein CASSLGAGQGGGGYTF.